What follows describes a single T cell receptor beta chain. This entry belongs to a study of OX40 agonist ivuxolimab in advanced cancers. Trimming removed 0 bases at V and 5 bases at J, with 11 bases between. Germline CDR1 reads MNHEY; CDR2 reads SVGAGI. This CDR3 is 14 amino acids long. Libraries were prepared by immunoSEQ multiplex PCR; TCRdb keeps only in-frame clonotypes and omits some of them. The data contain roughly 82,000 clones, approximately 87% of them seen just once; the ten biggest clones take up approximately 0.9%. The sequence was collected from an adult with an advanced solid tumor such as melanoma, head and neck, liver or kidney cancer. The sequenced sample was CD4+ or CD8+ T cells sorted from blood, obtained in a trial of the OX40 agonist ivuxolimab. This sequence joins TRBV6-5 and TRBJ2-7, with D possibly being TRBD1 or TRBD2 (6 bases each). CDR3 residues: CASSYSPGANEQYF. The CDR3 DNA follows: TGTGCCAGCAGTTACTCGCCGGGGGCAAACGAGCAGTACTTC.